The rows below give T cell receptor beta chains drawn from one sample of a study of cytomegalovirus exposure and HLA in healthy donors. TCRdb's table, derived via immunoSEQ multiplex PCR, lists solely in-frame clones and lacks some. The data contain 210,000 or so clones, just under 80% of them singletons. Sequencing was done on a sample of PBMCs. These receptors originate from a boy under 18 in good health and CMV-seronegative. Both conserved end residues are part of each CDR3. The D gene is left open where the match is weak. A row's size may be missing; if present it is once, few, many or a size class.

>.|.|TRBV4-1|TRBJ1-2
CASSWLGGGYTF
TGCGCCAGCAGCTGGTTGGGGGGTGGCTACACCTTC
>.|.|TRBV2|TRBJ2-5
CASSGQRETQYF
TGTGCCAGCAGTGGACAGAGAGAGACCCAGTACTTC
>.|.|TRBV19|TRBJ1-5
CASSIVVRDQPQHF
TGTGCCAGTAGTATAGTAGTGAGGGATCAGCCCCAGCATTTT
>.|.|TRBV6-6|TRBJ1-2
CASSYSGGGYGYTF
TGTGCCAGCAGTTACTCGGGGGGGGGCTATGGCTACACCTTC
>.|TRBD2|TRBV6-1|TRBJ2-5
CASSGSPAGAETQYF
TGTGCCAGCAGCGGTAGTCCAGCGGGAGCGGAGACCCAGTACTTC
>.|.|TRBV7-9|TRBJ2-1
CASSSRGATFNEQFF
TGTGCCAGCAGCTCCCGGGGGGCGACTTTCAATGAGCAGTTCTTC
>.|TRBD2|TRBV14|TRBJ2-2
CASSQALAGAGELFF
TGTGCCAGCAGCCAAGCCCTAGCGGGTGCCGGGGAGCTGTTTTTT
>.|.|TRBV2|TRBJ1-2
CASSDSTGLGYTF
TGTGCCAGCAGTGACTCAACAGGTCTGGGCTACACCTTC
>.|TRBD2|TRBV5-6|TRBJ2-2
CASESGRVTGELFF
TGTGCCAGCGAAAGCGGGAGGGTGACCGGGGAGCTGTTTTTT
>.|TRBD2|TRBV11-2|TRBJ2-7
CASSFYGGGRYEQYF
TGTGCCAGCAGCTTTTACGGGGGAGGGCGGTACGAGCAGTACTTC
>.|.|TRBV29-1|TRBJ1-1
CSALRGGPRAFF
TGCAGCGCTCTGCGTGGGGGCCCCCGAGCTTTCTTT
>.|TRBD1|TRBV30|TRBJ1-3
CAMGQSGGNTIYF
TGTGCCATGGGACAGTCTGGAGGAAACACCATATATTTT
>few|.|TRBV5-1|TRBJ1-3
CASSWGLFDGPSGNTIYF
TGCGCCAGCAGCTGGGGCCTATTCGACGGACCCTCTGGAAACACCATATATTTT
>.|.|TRBV7-2|TRBJ1-1
CASSLDRNTEAFF
TGTGCCAGCAGCCTTGACAGGAACACTGAAGCTTTCTTT
>.|TRBD1|TRBV6-6|TRBJ1-5
CASTRNPGQGNQPQHF
TGTGCCAGCACTCGAAACCCGGGACAGGGGAATCAGCCCCAGCATTTT
>.|.|TRBV7-6|TRBJ2-2
CASSSLSAINTGELFF
TGTGCCAGCAGCTCCCTTTCCGCTATTAACACCGGGGAGCTGTTTTTT
>few|.|TRBV7-2|TRBJ2-7
CASSLVMGSSYEQYF
TGTGCCAGCAGCTTAGTGATGGGCAGCTCCTACGAGCAGTACTTC
>.|TRBD2|TRBV14|TRBJ2-3
CASSYLAGGSDTQYF
TGTGCCAGCAGCTATCTAGCGGGGGGCTCAGATACGCAGTATTTT